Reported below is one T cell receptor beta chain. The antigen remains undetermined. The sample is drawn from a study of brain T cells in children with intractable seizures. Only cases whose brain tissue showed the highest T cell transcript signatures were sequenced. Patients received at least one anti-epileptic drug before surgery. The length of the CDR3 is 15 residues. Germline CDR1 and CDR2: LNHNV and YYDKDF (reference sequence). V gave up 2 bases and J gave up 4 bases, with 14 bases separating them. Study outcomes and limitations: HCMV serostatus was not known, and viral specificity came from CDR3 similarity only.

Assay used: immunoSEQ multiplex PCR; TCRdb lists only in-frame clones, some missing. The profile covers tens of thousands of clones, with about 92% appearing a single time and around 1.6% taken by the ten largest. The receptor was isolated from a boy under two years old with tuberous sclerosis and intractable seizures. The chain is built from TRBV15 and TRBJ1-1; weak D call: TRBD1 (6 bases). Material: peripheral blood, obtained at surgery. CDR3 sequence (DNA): TGTGCCACCAGCAGATCCCGAGACAGGTCCACTGAAGCTTTCTTT. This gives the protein CATSRSRDRSTEAFF.